These 30 T cell receptor beta chains were sequenced from one sample in a study of cytomegalovirus exposure and HLA in healthy donors. In the PCR, 60 Vbeta and 13 Jbeta primers were used. Using immunoSEQ multiplex PCR, the repertoire was profiled, and TCRdb retains in-frame clones only, with some absent. Here the sample spans 210,000 or so clones, around 80% being singletons. The source material was PBMCs. The receptor set was obtained from a man in his forties in good health and CMV-seronegative.

The chain uses TRBV6-1 and TRBJ2-3, with 15 bases matching TRBD2. With 2 bases clipped from V and 2 bases from J, the junction kept 2 bases outside the gene matches. Germline-derived CDR1 and CDR2 are MNHNS and SASEGT. This CDR3 contains 17 residues. The CDR3 protein is CASSEWTSGGATDTQYF. Written as DNA, the CDR3 is TGTGCCAGCAGTGAATGGACTAGCGGGGGGGCCACAGATACGCAGTATTTT.

The CDR3 protein is CASSQSGGPNEQFF. CDR3 sequence (DNA): TGCGCCAGCAGCCAATCGGGGGGTCCCAATGAGCAGTTCTTC. V gene TRBV4-1 combines with J gene TRBJ2-1; 7 bases agree with TRBD2. J was trimmed by 6 bases and V by 2 bases; bases with no gene match: 4. Germline lookup yields CDR1 MGHRA and CDR2 YSYEKL. The CDR3 runs 14 residues.

This clone was detected a few times. The same CDR3 arises from other DNA sequences in this sample as well. V gene TRBV28 combines with J gene TRBJ1-3; a weak D match, TRBD1 (5 bases). V shed 2 bases and J shed 2 bases, with 7 bases lying between them. The CDR3 totals 14 residues. Germline CDR1 is MDHEN and CDR2 is SYDVKM. This CDR3 reads CASSLGGAGNTIYF. The CDR3, as DNA: TGTGCCAGCAGTTTAGGGGGGGCTGGAAACACCATATATTTT.

This clone came up a few times. This sequence joins TRBV19 and TRBJ1-1; a weak D match, TRBD1 (5 bases). Trimming cost V 3 bases and J 0 bases, with 11 bases left between them. The CDR3 consists of 15 residues. In germline, CDR1 is LNHDA, CDR2 SQIVND (reference sequence). The CDR3 region is CASSIAGFMNTEAFF. The CDR3 bases are TGTGCCAGTAGTATCGCAGGGTTCATGAACACTGAAGCTTTCTTT.

The J gene is TRBJ1-4, the V gene TRBV30; 7 bases agree with TRBD1. Germline V gene lookup returns CDR1 GTSNPN and CDR2 SVGIG (reference sequence). V shed 8 bases and J 5 bases; nucleotides not matched to a gene: 5. This CDR3 contains 12 residues. The CDR3 loop reads CARGTVNEKLFF. Written as DNA, the CDR3 is TGTGCCCGCGGGACAGTGAATGAAAAACTGTTTTTT.

J is TRBJ2-6 and V is TRBV18, with D hard to call. The V and J ends lost 3 bases and 0 bases respectively, with 12 bases between them. This CDR3 comprises 17 residues. Germline V gene data show CDR1 as KGHSH and CDR2 as LQKENI. The CDR3 sequence: CASSPLYISSGANVLTF. The CDR3 DNA reads as TGTGCCAGCTCACCCCTTTATATTAGCTCTGGGGCCAACGTCCTGACTTTC.

This chain connects TRBV5-4 to TRBJ2-5, with 7 bases matching TRBD2. The J segment lost 5 bases and the V segment lost 3 bases, leaving 7 bases of the junction unmatched. Germline assignment: CDR1 SGHNT and CDR2 YYREEE (reference sequence). The CDR3 totals 14 residues. Here the CDR3 DNA reads TGTGCCAGCAGCTGGGGGGGGAGTAGGGAGACCCAGTACTTC. Its protein product is CASSWGGSRETQYF.

The chain carries TRBV5-1 and TRBJ1-4; no firm D call. V lost 4 bases to trimming and J lost 0 bases, with 7 bases between them. CDR3 length: 14 amino acids. CDR1 is SGHRS and CDR2 is YFSETQ in the germline V gene. The CDR3 DNA reads as TGCGCCAGCAGCCTATTAGCAACTAATGAAAAACTGTTTTTT. Protein: CASSLLATNEKLFF.

V is TRBV4-3 and J is TRBJ1-4; weak D call: TRBD1 (5 bases). CDR1 LGHNA and CDR2 YSLEER come from the germline V gene. This CDR3 comprises 15 residues. V was cut by 5 bases and J by 4 bases, with 14 bases left in between. Written as DNA, the CDR3 is TGCGCCAGCAGCGAAAACAGGAGACTTAATGAAAAACTGTTTTTT. It translates to CASSENRRLNEKLFF.

The rearrangement uses TRBV29-1 and TRBJ2-7; a weak D match, TRBD1 (7 bases). Germline-derived CDR1 and CDR2 are SQVTM and ANQGSEA. The CDR3 loop spans 12 amino acids. V gave up 8 bases and J gave up 6 bases, with 17 bases separating them. The CDR3: CSSRGVGGEQYF. CDR3 DNA: TGCAGCTCCAGGGGGGTAGGGGGCGAGCAGTACTTC.

In regard to this clone: The junction does not match germline at one end; this may be a read error. This chain links TRBV7-9 with TRBJ1-5; D not certain. Germline CDR1 SEHNR, CDR2 FQNEAQ (reference sequence). CDR3 length equals 16 residues. CDR3 DNA: TGTTCCAGCAGCTTAGGAGAGGTCCATAGCAATCAGCCCCAGCATTTT. Amino acids: CSSSLGEVHSNQPQHF.

The chain uses TRBV6-5 and TRBJ2-3; 10 bases are shared with TRBD2. Germline-derived CDR1 and CDR2 are MNHEY and SVGAGI. The V and J ends lost 4 bases and 5 bases, in that order; junction bases with no gene match: 9. The CDR3 covers 16 residues. The CDR3 protein is CASSSSLAGVGDTQYF. For the CDR3, the DNA is TGTGCCAGCAGTTCGTCGCTAGCGGGAGTCGGAGATACGCAGTATTTT.

This chain connects TRBV5-4 to TRBJ2-7; D uncertain. The CDR3 loop spans 13 amino acids. V was pared by 0 bases and J by 5 bases, with 9 bases between. Germline V CDR1 and CDR2: SGHNT, YYREEE (reference sequence). The CDR3 nucleotides read TGTGCCAGCAGCTTGGAGATGGCTCACGAGCAGTACTTC. It encodes CASSLEMAHEQYF.

The rearrangement joins TRBV20-1 to TRBJ1-2, with 8 nucleotides matching TRBD1. Trimming took 6 bases from V and 8 from J; bases not matched to a gene: 5. The germline V gene encodes CDR1 DFQATT and CDR2 SNEGSKA (reference sequence). The CDR3 contains 11 residues. The CDR3 is CSADDRGGYTF. The CDR3 nucleotides are TGCAGTGCGGACGACAGGGGAGGCTACACCTTC.

This clone was detected only once. This chain uses TRBV19 with TRBJ2-5; 9 bases match TRBD2. This CDR3 has 14 amino acids. J was trimmed by 5 bases and V by 9 bases; bases with no gene match: 10. The germline V gene has CDR1 LNHDA and CDR2 SQIVND (reference sequence). The CDR3 DNA reads as TGTGCCAGAACACGCGGGGGGGGAGGGGAGACCCAGTACTTC. Protein sequence: CARTRGGGGETQYF. Complete variable domain (other parts from reference TRBV19 and TRBJ2-5): DGGITQSPKYLFRKEGQNVTLSCEQNLNHDAMYWYRQDPGQGLRLIYYSQIVNDFQKGDIAEGYSVSREKKESFPLTVTSAQKNPTAFYLCARTRGGGGETQYFGPGTRLLVL.

The J gene is TRBJ2-5, the V gene TRBV30, with 9 bases aligning to TRBD2. Germline V gene data show CDR1 as GTSNPN and CDR2 as SVGIG (reference sequence). The trim removed 0 bases at V and 2 bases at J, leaving 19 bases unmatched. CDR3 length: 20 residues. CDR3 in amino acids: CAWSVRAGGLPYSTQETQYF. As DNA, the CDR3 is TGTGCCTGGAGTGTAAGAGCGGGAGGTTTACCGTACTCTACTCAAGAGACCCAGTACTTC. Using reference TRBV30 and TRBJ2-5 for the parts outside the CDR3, the full variable domain is SQTIHQWPATLVQPVGSPLSLECTVEGTSNPNLYWYRQAAGRGLQLLFYSVGIGQISSEVPQNLSASRPQDRQFILSSKKLLLSDSGFYLCAWSVRAGGLPYSTQETQYFGPGTRLLVL.

The rearrangement joins TRBV6-5 to TRBJ1-4; D is ambiguous. This CDR3 is built from 14 residues. Deletions cut 6 bases from V and 7 bases from J, with 15 bases between. The germline V gene has CDR1 MNHEY and CDR2 SVGAGI. This CDR3 reads CASRRTIGGEKLFF. The CDR3 nucleotides are TGTGCCAGCAGGCGCACTATTGGAGGTGAAAAACTGTTTTTT.

In DNA, the CDR3 is TGTGCCAGCAGTTACGAGCGACCCCAAATGGGCACTGAAGCTTTCTTT. It yields the protein CASSYERPQMGTEAFF. The rearrangement links TRBV6-5 to TRBJ1-1; D is undetermined. The germline gives CDR1 MNHEY, CDR2 SVGAGI. Trimming took off 2 bases at V and 4 bases at J, with 17 bases between the two ends. This CDR3 contains 16 residues.

This clone occurred once. V is TRBV29-1 and J is TRBJ1-2; D possibly corresponds to TRBD1 (5 bases). V dropped 2 bases and J dropped 6 bases, with 7 bases sitting between them. Germline V gene lookup returns CDR1 SQVTM and CDR2 ANQGSEA. The CDR3 loop spans 11 amino acids. The CDR3 spells CSVEKGHGYTF. The CDR3, as DNA: TGCAGCGTTGAAAAGGGGCATGGCTACACCTTC. Complete variable domain (other parts from reference TRBV29-1 and TRBJ1-2): SAVISQKPSRDICQRGTSLTIQCQVDSQVTMMFWYRQQPGQSLTLIATANQGSEATYESGFVIDKFPISRPNLTFSTLTVSNMSPEDSSIYLCSVEKGHGYTFGSGTRLTVV.

The chain recombines TRBV2 with TRBJ1-4; no firm D call. Germline values: CDR1 SNHLY, CDR2 FYNNEI. V lost 7 bases and J lost 0, with 9 bases in between. CDR3 length equals 14 residues. The CDR3 reads CASTPRTTNEKLFF. DNA of the CDR3: TGTGCCAGCACCCCCAGGACAACTAATGAAAAACTGTTTTTT.

The chain employs TRBV6-1 and TRBJ1-5; 7 bases match TRBD1. Trimming cost V 6 bases and J 2 bases; bases outside gene matches: 7. The CDR3 is 15 residues long. Germline CDR1 MNHNS, CDR2 SASEGT. CDR3 loop: CASRPGTVGNQPQHF. The CDR3 DNA sequence: TGTGCCAGCAGACCCGGGACAGTCGGCAATCAGCCCCAGCATTTT.

The chain links TRBV10-3 to TRBJ2-5, with 11 bases aligning to TRBD2. Germline CDR1 and CDR2: ENHRY and SYGVKD. The trim removed 5 bases at V and 7 bases at J, leaving 9 bases unmatched. This CDR3 spans 15 amino acids. CDR3 DNA sequence: TGTGCCATCAGTTTAGCGGGAGGGGATCTTGGGACCCAGTACTTC. Its translation is CAISLAGGDLGTQYF.

This clone appeared a few times. This chain uses TRBV5-1 with TRBJ1-1, with 7 bases identical to TRBD1. Per the germline V gene, CDR1 is SGHRS and CDR2 is YFSETQ. The CDR3 covers 15 residues. Trimming cost V 4 bases and J 2 bases; bases outside gene matches: 8. The CDR3 spells CASSPSTGTNTEAFF. CDR3 sequence (DNA): TGCGCCAGCAGCCCCTCGACAGGGACTAACACTGAAGCTTTCTTT.

This clone appeared a single time. CDR3 amino acids: CASSSRTSETQYF. As DNA, the CDR3 is TGTGCCAGCAGCTCAAGGACTAGCGAGACCCAGTACTTC. This chain connects TRBV7-2 to TRBJ2-5, with 8 positions matching TRBD2. From germline, CDR1 is SGHTA and CDR2 FQGNSA. J was trimmed by 5 bases and V by 4 bases; bases with no gene match: 3. This CDR3 region has 13 residues.

This clone was picked up a small number of times. This chain links TRBV9 with TRBJ2-7; 8 nucleotides match TRBD1. V shed 4 bases and J 3 bases; nucleotides not matched to a gene: 6. Germline lookup yields CDR1 SGDLS and CDR2 YYNGEE. There are 14 residues in the CDR3. The DNA for the CDR3 is TGTGCCAGCAGCCGCTCAGGGACAGGCTACGAGCAGTACTTC. It translates to CASSRSGTGYEQYF.

The rearrangement joins TRBV7-2 to TRBJ2-7; 12 nucleotides match TRBD2. The CDR3 consists of 16 residues. V lost 4 bases and J lost 4; bases outside the gene matches: 8. The germline V gene encodes CDR1 SGHTA and CDR2 FQGNSA. The CDR3 spells CASSYRLAGVSYEQYF. The CDR3 DNA reads as TGTGCCAGCAGCTACAGACTAGCGGGAGTTTCTTACGAGCAGTACTTC.

The chain employs TRBV6-5 and TRBJ2-7; TRBD1 is a possible D gene (6 bases). V was shortened by 0 bases and J by 6 bases, with 12 bases between the two germline ends. Per the germline V gene, CDR1 is MNHEY and CDR2 is SVGAGI. This CDR3 spans 14 amino acids. As DNA, the CDR3 is TGTGCCAGCAGTTACTCGATAAAAGGGGGCGAGCAGTACTTC. This gives the protein CASSYSIKGGEQYF.

The chain has TRBV25-1 and TRBJ2-3; 8 nucleotides match TRBD1. The CDR3 extends over 12 amino acids. With 6 bases clipped from V and 5 bases from J, the junction kept 1 base outside the gene matches. CDR1 and CDR2 (germline): MGHDK, SYGVNS. The CDR3 nucleotides are TGTGCCAGCAGGGGACAGGTAGATACGCAGTATTTT. Translating gives CASRGQVDTQYF.

The sample holds one count of this clone. The chain couples TRBV27 to TRBJ2-2, with D hard to call. Germline assignment: CDR1 MNHEY and CDR2 SMNVEV (reference sequence). The CDR3 contains 16 residues. The V end was cut by 5 bases, the J end by 4 bases, with 17 bases between. The CDR3 loop reads CASSHRSPSGTGELFF. CDR3 coding DNA: TGTGCCAGCAGTCACCGTTCCCCCTCGGGCACCGGGGAGCTGTTTTTT.

This clone was counted only a few times. J is TRBJ2-7 and V is TRBV18; TRBD2 aligns across 12 bases. Germline V lookup: CDR1 KGHSH, CDR2 LQKENI. This CDR3 is 15 amino acids long. The V segment lost 4 bases and the J segment 0 bases; nucleotides outside the gene matches: 1. The DNA for the CDR3 is TGTGCCAGCTCACGGACTAGCGGGGACTCCTACGAGCAGTACTTC. Its protein is CASSRTSGDSYEQYF.